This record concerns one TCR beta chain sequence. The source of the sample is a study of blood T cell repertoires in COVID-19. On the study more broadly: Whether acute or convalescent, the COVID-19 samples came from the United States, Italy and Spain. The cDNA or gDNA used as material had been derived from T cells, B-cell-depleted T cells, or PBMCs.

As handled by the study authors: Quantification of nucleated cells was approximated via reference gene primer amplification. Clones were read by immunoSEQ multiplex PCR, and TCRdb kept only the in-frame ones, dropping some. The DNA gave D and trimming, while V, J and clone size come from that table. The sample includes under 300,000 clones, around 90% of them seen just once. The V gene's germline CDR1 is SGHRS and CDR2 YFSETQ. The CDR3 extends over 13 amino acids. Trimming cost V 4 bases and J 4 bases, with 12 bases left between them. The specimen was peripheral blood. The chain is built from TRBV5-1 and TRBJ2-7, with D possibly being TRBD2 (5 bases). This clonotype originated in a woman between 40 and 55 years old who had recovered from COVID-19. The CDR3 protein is CASSQGLEYEQYF. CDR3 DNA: TGCGCCAGCAGCCAAGGACTGGAATACGAGCAGTACTTC.